This T cell receptor beta chain was identified in a study of blood T cell repertoires in COVID-19. Data came from immunoSEQ multiplex PCR; TCRdb stores just in-frame clones and leaves some out. The sample includes around 230,000 clones, around 92% of them seen just once. After removal of 4 bases from V and 4 bases from J, the junction contained 6 bases not matched to a gene. In germline, CDR1 is SGHTA, CDR2 FQGNSA. This CDR3 is 15 amino acids long. In terms of age and location, participants ranged from roughly 18 to 90 years and lived in about 25 US areas. The TCR comes from a woman in her 30s with acute COVID-19. The V gene is TRBV7-2, the J gene TRBJ2-1; 8 bases are a match to TRBD2. The sequenced sample consisted of PBMCs or T cells enriched from blood (not recorded which). The CDR3 region has the DNA TGTGCCAGCAGCTCGGGGACTAGAACTTACAATGAGCAGTTCTTC. It translates to CASSSGTRTYNEQFF. Full variable domain (rest looked up from reference TRBV7-2 and TRBJ2-1): GAGVSQSPSNKVTEKGKDVELRCDPISGHTALYWYRQSLGQGLEFLIYFQGNSAPDKSGLPSDRFSAERTGGSVSTLTIQRTQQEDSAVYLCASSSGTRTYNEQFFGPGTRLTVL.